Below are 9 T cell receptor beta chains sequenced from a single sample in a study of identical twins. TCRdb redid the calling of the 5' RACE reads with MiXCR, one entry per CDR3 protein. The sample includes 130,000 to 150,000 distinct CDR3 sequences, roughly 3.3% seen only once; the top ten take around 8.1%. The sequencing input was memory T cells sorted from blood. The receptors here all came from a young man in good health.

Many counts were recorded for this clonotype. This chain joins TRBV3-1 and TRBJ2-1, with 7 nucleotides matching TRBD2. CDR1 and CDR2 (germline): LGHDT, YNNKEL (reference sequence). The ends lost 6 bases at V and 8 bases at J; junction bases unmatched: 13. The CDR3 loop spans 15 amino acids. The CDR3 DNA is TGTGCCAGCAGATTTGGACTAGGCCCATTGGATGAGCAGTTCTTC. Amino acid sequence: CASRFGLGPLDEQFF.

In this sample, this clonotype turned up many times. This rearrangement joins TRBV7-2 to TRBJ2-7, with D perhaps TRBD1 (6 bases). The V and J ends lost 1 base and 2 bases respectively, with 9 bases between them. CDR1 is SGHTA, CDR2 FQGNSA, per germline. The CDR3 extends over 14 amino acids. CDR3 DNA: TGTGCCAGCAGCTTAGTCGAGGGGGCCTACGAGCAGTACTTC. It codes for CASSLVEGAYEQYF.

This clonotype was seen repeatedly, ten times or more. The genes are TRBV28 and TRBJ2-7; tentatively, D is TRBD2 (6 bases). Per germline, CDR1 MDHEN and CDR2 SYDVKM. V dropped 7 bases and J dropped 4 bases, with 17 bases sitting between them. The CDR3 has 14 residues. CDR3 sequence (DNA): TGTGCCAGCACCCCTGGGGGGACTCGTTACGAGCAGTACTTC. Its protein is CASTPGGTRYEQYF.

This clonotype was observed many times. CDR3 coding DNA: TGTGCCAGCAGTTTTCTGGCAGGGGGCCTAGGTGAGCAGTTCTTC. Its translation is CASSFLAGGLGEQFF. The rearrangement uses TRBV28 and TRBJ2-1; 8 bases line up with TRBD1. The CDR3 runs 15 residues. From germline, CDR1 is MDHEN and CDR2 SYDVKM. V dropped 3 bases and J dropped 9; count of bases not matched to a gene: 10.

This clonotype was seen many times. This rearrangement joins TRBV29-1 to TRBJ2-5; perhaps TRBD2 as D (5 bases). This CDR3 spans 14 amino acids. The germline V gene encodes CDR1 SQVTM and CDR2 ANQGSEA. CDR3 sequence reads: CINLRAGGQETQYF. The CDR3, as DNA: TGCATCAACTTGCGGGCAGGAGGACAAGAGACCCAGTACTTC. Full variable domain (missing parts from reference TRBV29-1 and TRBJ2-5): SAVISQKPSRDICQRGTSLTIQCQVDSQVTMMFWYRQQPGQSLTLIATANQGSEATYESGFVIDKFPISRPNLTFSTLTVSNMSPEDSSIYLCINLRAGGQETQYFGPGTRLLVL.

This clonotype was counted ten times or more. The V and J genes are TRBV24-1 and TRBJ2-1, with TRBD2 matching over 11 bases. The CDR3 has 16 amino acids. CDR1 is KGHDR, CDR2 SFDVKD, per germline. The junction had 8 bases not matched to a gene; V was cut back by 5 bases and J by 6 bases. CDR3 sequence reads: CATSVAGGPSANEQFF. The CDR3 region has the DNA TGTGCCACCAGTGTAGCGGGAGGGCCAAGTGCCAATGAGCAGTTCTTC.

This clonotype was found many times. This chain uses TRBV5-1 with TRBJ2-3; 13 nucleotides agree with TRBD2. CDR3 length equals 16 residues. Per the germline V gene, CDR1 is SGHRS and CDR2 is YFSETQ. The trim removed 6 bases at V and 3 bases at J, leaving 7 bases unmatched. DNA of the CDR3: TGCGCCAGCACCCCAAGGACTAGCGGGAGAACAGATACGCAGTATTTT. Protein: CASTPRTSGRTDTQYF.

This clonotype occurred many times. The rearrangement joins TRBV12-3 or TRBV12-4 to TRBJ1-6; 8 positions match TRBD1. CDR3 length: 15 amino acids. The V gene end was trimmed by 5 bases and the J gene end by 6 bases; junction bases not matched to a gene: 6. The CDR3 loop is CASSPPGQANSPLHF. The CDR3 nucleotides read TGTGCCAGCAGTCCCCCGGGACAGGCTAATTCACCCCTCCACTTT.

Ten or more counts support this clonotype. The chain recombines TRBV11-1 with TRBJ2-2, with 9 bases that match TRBD2. V lost 3 bases to trimming and J lost 7 bases; unmatched junction nucleotides: 15. CDR3 size: 18 residues. Germline assignment: CDR1 SGHAT and CDR2 FQDESV (reference sequence). CDR3 bases: TGTGCCAGCAGCTTCGGCGGGGGGGCAGACCCAGGTCTCGGGGAGCTGTTTTTT. It translates to CASSFGGGADPGLGELFF.